This T cell receptor beta chain was sequenced for a study of tumor and adjacent non-tumor tissue in lung cancer. About the study: Patients were aged roughly 31 to 76, roughly 9 men and roughly 5 women, stage I to III. General observations from the study: TCR diversity was significantly greater in tumor than normal lung tissue.

This clonotype was detected only a few times. Antigen specificity is unknown. A modified ARM-PCR protocol with three rounds of nested PCR amplified TCRbeta. TCRdb recomputed calls from the multiplex PCR reads with MiXCR, one row per CDR3 protein. This table holds 60,000 to 95,000 distinct CDR3 sequences, roughly 80% found once. The germline CDR1 and CDR2 sequences are KGHDR and SFDVKD. There are 13 residues in the CDR3. V lost 11 bases to trimming and J lost 5 bases; unmatched junction nucleotides: 8. No cell sorting was done before RNA was extracted from the tissue. This rearrangement joins TRBV24-1 to TRBJ2-4; 7 bases are shared with TRBD2. This receptor was taken from a woman aged 50 to 60 with non-small cell lung cancer. The specimen was lung tumor tissue. Written as DNA, the CDR3 is TGTGCCATCGGGAGCGGGAATGAAAACATTCAGTACTTC. It codes for CAIGSGNENIQYF.